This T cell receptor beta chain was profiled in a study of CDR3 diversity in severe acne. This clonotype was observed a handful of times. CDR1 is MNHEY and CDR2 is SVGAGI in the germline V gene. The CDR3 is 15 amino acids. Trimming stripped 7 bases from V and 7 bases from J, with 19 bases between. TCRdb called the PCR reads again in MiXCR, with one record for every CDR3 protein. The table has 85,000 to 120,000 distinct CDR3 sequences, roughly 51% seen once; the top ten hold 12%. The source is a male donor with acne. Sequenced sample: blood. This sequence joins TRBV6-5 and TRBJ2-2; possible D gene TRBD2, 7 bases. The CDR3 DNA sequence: TGTGCCAGCACCTACGGCGGACTAGGGGGCGGGGAGCTGTTTTTT. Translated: CASTYGGLGGGELFF.